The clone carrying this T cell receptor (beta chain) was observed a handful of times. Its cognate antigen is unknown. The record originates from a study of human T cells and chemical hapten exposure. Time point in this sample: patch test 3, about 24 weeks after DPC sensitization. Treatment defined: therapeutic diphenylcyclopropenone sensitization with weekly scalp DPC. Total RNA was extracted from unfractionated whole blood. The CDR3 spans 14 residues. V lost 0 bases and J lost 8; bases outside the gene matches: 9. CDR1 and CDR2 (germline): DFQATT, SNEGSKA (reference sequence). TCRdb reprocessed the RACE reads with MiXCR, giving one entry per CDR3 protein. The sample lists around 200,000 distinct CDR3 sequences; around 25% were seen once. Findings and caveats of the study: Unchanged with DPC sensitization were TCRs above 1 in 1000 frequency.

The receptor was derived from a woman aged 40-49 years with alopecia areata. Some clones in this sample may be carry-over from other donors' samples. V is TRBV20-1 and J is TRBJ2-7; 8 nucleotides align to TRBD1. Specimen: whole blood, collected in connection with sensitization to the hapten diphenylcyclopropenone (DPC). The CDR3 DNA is TGCAGTGCTAGAGACGGGACAGGCCATTTGAAGCAGTACTTC. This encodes CSARDGTGHLKQYF.